These 25 T cell receptor beta chains were sequenced from one sample in a study of control samples from healthy donors and cancer patients. The protocol was immunoSEQ multiplex PCR, while the TCRdb copy is restricted to in-frame clones and leaves out a portion. The sample includes roughly 100,000 clones, around 82% of them seen just once. Sequenced sample: blood. The receptors stem from a woman between 50 and 59 years old in good health.

The chain couples TRBV2 to TRBJ1-1; D ambiguous. V was pared by 4 bases and J by 1 base, with 7 bases between. This CDR3 region has 13 residues. Germline V gene sequence: CDR1 SNHLY, CDR2 FYNNEI. This chain's CDR3 is CASSVDTNTEAFF. For the CDR3, the DNA is TGTGCCAGCAGTGTAGACACGAACACTGAAGCTTTCTTT.

A remark on this clone: Relative to the germline gene, one junction end is altered; a read error may explain this. The same CDR3 arises from other DNA sequences in this sample as well. The chain uses TRBV9 and TRBJ2-1, with D perhaps TRBD1 (8 bases). The germline CDR1 and CDR2 sequences are SGDLS and YYNGEE. The CDR3 loop spans 15 amino acids. CDR3 amino acids: CARSVTGGGDREQFF. CDR3 in DNA: TGCGCCCGCAGCGTCACGGGGGGAGGGGACAGGGAGCAGTTCTTC.

As DNA, the CDR3 is TGTGCCAGTAGCCCCGGGAGCCTTCCTAACTATGGCTACACCTTC. Translating it yields CASSPGSLPNYGYTF. The genes are TRBV19 and TRBJ1-2; no firm D call. Per germline, CDR1 LNHDA and CDR2 SQIVND (reference sequence). V dropped 6 bases and J dropped 0 bases, with 14 bases sitting between them. CDR3 length: 15 residues.

The rearrangement links TRBV7-3 to TRBJ1-6, with D possibly matching TRBD1 (5 bases). Trimming left V 2 bases short and J 4 bases short, with 12 bases between. The length of the CDR3 is 16 residues. CDR1 SGHTA and CDR2 FQGTGA come from the germline V gene. For the CDR3, the DNA is TGTGCCAGCAGCTTAGGGGACCGTTCTTATAATTCACCCCTCCACTTT. As protein: CASSLGDRSYNSPLHF.

V is TRBV11-3 and J is TRBJ2-3; perhaps TRBD1 as D (6 bases). CDR1 and CDR2 from the germline V gene are SGHNT and YENEEA. The length of the CDR3 is 14 residues. The V end lost 1 base, the J end lost 6 bases, and 11 bases lay between the germline ends. CDR3 DNA: TGTGCCAGCAGCTTAGGACAGGTTGGGGATACGCAGTATTTT. It translates to CASSLGQVGDTQYF.

This clone was recorded a few times. Other DNA sequences in the sample encode the same CDR3. This chain links TRBV11-2 with TRBJ2-5, with D perhaps TRBD2 (7 bases). The germline CDR1 and CDR2 sequences are SGHAT and FQNNGV. Trimming pared 3 bases from V and 2 bases from J, leaving 19 bases between. CDR3 length: 17 amino acids. The CDR3 reads CASSFIGGAWGQETQYF. The CDR3 nucleotides read TGTGCCAGCAGCTTTATAGGGGGGGCCTGGGGTCAAGAGACCCAGTACTTC.

This clone was seen once. The chain has TRBV2 and TRBJ2-2; TRBD2 aligns across 10 bases. CDR1 is SNHLY and CDR2 is FYNNEI in the germline V gene. The CDR3 loop spans 17 amino acids. The V segment lost 4 bases and the J segment 0 bases; nucleotides outside the gene matches: 5. For the CDR3, the DNA is TGTGCCAGCAGTGGGACTAGCGGAAACGCGAACACCGGGGAGCTGTTTTTT. This sequence encodes CASSGTSGNANTGELFF.

This clone was detected a few times. The chain recombines TRBV11-3 with TRBJ2-2; 7 nucleotides align to TRBD2. Germline loops: CDR1 SGHNT, CDR2 YENEEA. CDR3 length equals 17 residues. J lost 3 bases, V lost 6 bases, and 13 bases had no gene match. CDR3 DNA: TGTGCCAGCAGACGGCTAATAAGCGGGGCTGACACCGGGGAGCTGTTTTTT. The encoded protein is CASRRLISGADTGELFF.

In DNA form, the CDR3 reads TGTGCCAGCTCACCAAAGGAGCCGGGTAGAACTGAAGCTTTCTTT. Its protein product is CASSPKEPGRTEAFF. The chain is built from TRBV18 and TRBJ1-1; D is unclear. The V end lost 2 bases, the J end lost 5 bases, and 15 bases lay between the germline ends. Germline V gene data show CDR1 as KGHSH and CDR2 as LQKENI. The CDR3 is 15 residues long.

CDR3 loop: CASTLPAVSRGYTF. The CDR3 bases are TGTGCCAGCACCCTCCCGGCAGTTAGTAGGGGCTACACCTTC. The rearrangement uses TRBV9 and TRBJ1-2, with D uncertain. The CDR3 covers 14 residues. With 6 bases removed from V and 8 bases from J, the gap between germline ends came to 20 bases. CDR1 SGDLS and CDR2 YYNGEE come from the germline V gene.

The chain couples TRBV5-1 to TRBJ2-1; TRBD2 aligns across 11 bases. The J segment lost 4 bases and the V segment lost 0 bases, leaving 6 bases of the junction unmatched. There are 17 residues in the CDR3. In germline, CDR1 is SGHRS, CDR2 YFSETQ. Here the CDR3 DNA reads TGCGCCAGCAGCTTGGGGGACAGACTAGCGGGATACAATGAGCAGTTCTTC. It specifies CASSLGDRLAGYNEQFF.

The chain recombines TRBV19 with TRBJ1-2; a possible D gene is TRBD1 (5 bases). Germline values: CDR1 LNHDA, CDR2 SQIVND (reference sequence). V was shortened by 6 bases and J by 5 bases, with 16 bases between the two germline ends. The CDR3 sequence is 14 residues long. CDR3 sequence reads: CASRNNGDGYGYTF. The CDR3 DNA follows: TGTGCCAGTAGAAATAACGGGGACGGGTATGGCTACACCTTC.

The chain combines TRBV3-1 (or the pseudogene TRBV3-2) with TRBJ2-3, with D perhaps matching TRBD1 (5 bases). Trimming removed 0 bases from V and 4 bases from J, with 17 bases in between. The CDR3 has 17 amino acids. Germline V gene data show CDR1 as LGHDT and CDR2 as YNNKEL (reference sequence). The CDR3 DNA reads TGTGCCAGCAGCCAAGATAGTATGGGGCTAGTCGCAGATACGCAGTATTTT. It is translated as CASSQDSMGLVADTQYF.

The CDR3 spells CAIGQGTDTQYF. CDR3 bases: TGTGCCATCGGGCAGGGGACAGATACGCAGTATTTT. The V and J genes are TRBV6-5 and TRBJ2-3; tentatively, D is TRBD1 (6 bases). The V gene's germline CDR1 is MNHEY and CDR2 SVGAGI. Trimming stripped 10 bases from V and 3 bases from J, with 11 bases between. The length of the CDR3 is 12 residues.

The genes are TRBV6-2 or TRBV6-3 and TRBJ2-2; D is uncertain. The CDR3 has 12 amino acids. Germline CDR1 reads MNHEY; CDR2 reads SVGEGT. The V gene lost 3 bases and the J gene lost 3 bases, with 2 bases spanning the gap. CDR3 sequence (DNA): TGTGCCAGCAGTTATCACACCGGGGAGCTGTTTTTT. Protein sequence: CASSYHTGELFF.

The rearrangement uses TRBV29-1 and TRBJ2-1; D may match TRBD1 or TRBD2 (5 bases each). The germline CDR1 and CDR2 sequences are SQVTM and ANQGSEA. This CDR3 has 13 residues. The ends were cut back, 0 bases at V and 10 bases at J, with 13 bases in the middle. This chain's CDR3 is CSVEDVRDEEQFF. The CDR3 DNA follows: TGCAGCGTTGAAGACGTCCGGGACGAGGAGCAGTTCTTC.

The rearrangement links TRBV7-8 to TRBJ1-1; unclear D gene. V dropped 2 bases and J dropped 4 bases, with 20 bases sitting between them. The CDR3 has 17 residues. Germline V lookup: CDR1 SGHVS, CDR2 FQNEAQ. CDR3 sequence reads: CASSLRFWQASTTEAFF. In DNA form, the CDR3 reads TGTGCCAGCAGCTTAAGGTTCTGGCAGGCATCGACCACTGAAGCTTTCTTT.

The CDR3 spells CASSLDLTNTGELFF. DNA of the CDR3: TGTGCCAGCAGCTTAGATCTGACCAACACCGGGGAGCTGTTTTTT. V and J are TRBV11-3 and TRBJ2-2; D remains ambiguous. This CDR3 has 15 amino acids. CDR1 and CDR2 (germline): SGHNT, YENEEA. Trimming pared 0 bases from V and 2 bases from J, leaving 7 bases between.

The CDR3 loop is CASPQVLPLSPLHF. In DNA form, the CDR3 reads TGTGCCAGCCCCCAAGTCCTCCCCCTGTCACCCCTCCACTTT. The rearrangement uses TRBV27 and TRBJ1-6, with no clear D. Germline V gives CDR1 MNHEY, CDR2 SMNVEV (reference sequence). There are 14 residues in the CDR3. The germline V and J ends were trimmed by 8 bases and 10 bases, with 18 bases remaining between them.

The chain has TRBV30 and TRBJ1-6; no definite D call. The CDR3 is 16 residues long. Germline V CDR1 and CDR2: GTSNPN, SVGIG (reference sequence). Trimming removed 3 bases at V and 0 bases at J, with 12 bases between. CDR3 DNA sequence: TGTGCCTGGAGGAGAGTTTCTAGCTCCTATAATTCACCCCTCCACTTT. Its translation is CAWRRVSSSYNSPLHF.

CDR3 nucleotide sequence: TGCGCCAGCAGACGGGACAGTAATCAGCCCCAGCATTTT. Translation: CASRRDSNQPQHF. The chain combines TRBV5-1 with TRBJ1-5, with 7 bases fitting TRBD1. This CDR3 is 13 amino acids long. The V gene's germline CDR1 is SGHRS and CDR2 YFSETQ. The V and J ends lost 5 bases and 4 bases, in that order; junction bases with no gene match: 3.

V gene TRBV19 combines with J gene TRBJ2-2; D possibly corresponds to TRBD1 (5 bases). The CDR3 is 14 amino acids. Germline assignment: CDR1 LNHDA and CDR2 SQIVND (reference sequence). V lost 3 bases to trimming and J lost 5 bases, with 10 bases between them. The CDR3 region has the DNA TGTGCCAGTAGTATCCAGGGTTTTACCGGGGAGCTGTTTTTT. Translating it yields CASSIQGFTGELFF.

V usage is TRBV9 and J usage is TRBJ1-1; possibly TRBD1 for D (5 bases). The CDR3 has 13 residues. V was trimmed by 2 bases and J by 7 bases, leaving 12 bases between them. Germline values: CDR1 SGDLS, CDR2 YYNGEE. The CDR3 reads CASSVTGDSEAFF. Here the CDR3 DNA reads TGTGCCAGCAGCGTTACGGGCGACAGTGAAGCTTTCTTT.

J is TRBJ2-7 and V is TRBV3-1 (or the pseudogene TRBV3-2); TRBD1 agrees at 8 bases. Germline V lookup: CDR1 LGHDT, CDR2 YNNKEL (reference sequence). Germline trimming cut 6 bases from V and 4 bases from J; bases unmatched to any gene: 17. This CDR3 is built from 17 residues. The CDR3 here is CASSMNQGARITYEQYF. DNA for the CDR3: TGTGCCAGCAGTATGAACCAGGGGGCCCGAATAACTTACGAGCAGTACTTC.

CDR3 in DNA: TGTGCCACCAGTGTCACAGATACGCAGTATTTT. It codes for CATSVTDTQYF. The rearrangement links TRBV24-1 to TRBJ2-3; D is uncertain. This CDR3 has 11 amino acids. V dropped 5 bases and J dropped 2 bases, with 1 base sitting between them. CDR1 and CDR2 from the germline V gene are KGHDR and SFDVKD.